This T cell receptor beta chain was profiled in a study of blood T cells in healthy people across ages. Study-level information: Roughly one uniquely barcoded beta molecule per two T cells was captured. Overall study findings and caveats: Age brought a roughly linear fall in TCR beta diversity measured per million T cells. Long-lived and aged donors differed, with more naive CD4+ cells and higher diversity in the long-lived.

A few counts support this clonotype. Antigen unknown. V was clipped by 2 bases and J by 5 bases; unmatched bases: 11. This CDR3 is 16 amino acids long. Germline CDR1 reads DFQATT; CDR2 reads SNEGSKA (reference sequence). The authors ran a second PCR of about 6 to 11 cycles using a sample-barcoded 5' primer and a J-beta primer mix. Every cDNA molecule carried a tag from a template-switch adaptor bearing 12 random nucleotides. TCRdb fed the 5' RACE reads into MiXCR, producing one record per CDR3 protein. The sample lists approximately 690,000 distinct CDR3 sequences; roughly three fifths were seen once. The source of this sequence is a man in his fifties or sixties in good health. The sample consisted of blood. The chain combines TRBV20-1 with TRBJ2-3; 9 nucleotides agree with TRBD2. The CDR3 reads CSARMTSGPPGDTQYF. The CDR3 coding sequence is TGCAGTGCTAGAATGACTAGCGGCCCCCCCGGAGATACGCAGTATTTT.